The clone carrying this TCR beta chain was recorded a few times. Its target is unknown. Measured with immunoSEQ multiplex PCR; TCRdb has only the in-frame clones, and not every one. The table shows almost 250,000 clones, with around 70% occurring only once. V lost 5 bases, J lost 12 bases, and 8 bases stayed unmatched. The CDR3 loop spans 13 amino acids. Germline V CDR1 and CDR2: MNHNY, SVGAGI (reference sequence). The data belong to a study of cytotoxic CD8 clonotypes in ibrutinib-treated CLL. Study overall: After treatment lasting a median roughly 13 months, range 6 to 36, response samples were collected.

General study results and limits: At ibrutinib response, clonality increased, and at progression it declined back toward baseline. Under therapy, public clonotypes either contracted or stayed stable, and they were uncommon.

The sequence was obtained from a human donor with chronic lymphocytic leukemia. This sequence joins TRBV6-6 and TRBJ2-7, with 12 positions matching TRBD1. The starting material was PBMCs, obtained after 24 months of ibrutinib treatment. DNA for the CDR3: TGTGCCAGCAGTGGCCGGGACAGGGGGCTTTGGTACTTC. Translating gives CASSGRDRGLWYF.